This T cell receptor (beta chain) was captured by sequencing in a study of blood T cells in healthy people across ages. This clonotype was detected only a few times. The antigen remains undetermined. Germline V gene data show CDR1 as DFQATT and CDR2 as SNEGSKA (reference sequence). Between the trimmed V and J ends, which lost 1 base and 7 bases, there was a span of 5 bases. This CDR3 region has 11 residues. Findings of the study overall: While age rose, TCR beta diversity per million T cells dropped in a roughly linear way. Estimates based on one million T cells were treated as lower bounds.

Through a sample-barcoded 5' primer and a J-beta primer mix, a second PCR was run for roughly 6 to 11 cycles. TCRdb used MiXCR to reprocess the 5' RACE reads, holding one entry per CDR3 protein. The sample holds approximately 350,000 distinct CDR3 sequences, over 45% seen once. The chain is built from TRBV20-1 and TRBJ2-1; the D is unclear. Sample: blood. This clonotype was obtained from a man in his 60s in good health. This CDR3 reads CSARAGNEQFF. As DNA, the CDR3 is TGCAGTGCTAGAGCCGGAAATGAGCAGTTCTTC.